What follows describes a single T cell receptor (beta chain). The CDR3 spans 17 residues. V was pared by 3 bases and J by 7 bases, with 20 bases between. CDR1 is SGDLS and CDR2 is YYNGEE in the germline V gene. This specimen comes from a study of technical replicates of blood from a handful of donors. Here immunoSEQ multiplex PCR was the method, and the copy in TCRdb shows in-frame clones only, minus some. The sample carries approximately 82,000 clones, around 94% recorded once. This chain links TRBV9 with TRBJ1-6, with D possibly matching TRBD1 (6 bases). Specimen: T cells isolated from PBMCs. The TCR originated in a human donor in good health. CDR3 nucleotide sequence: TGTGCCAGCAGCGCGCACAACAGGGTCTTCCCCAATTCACCCCTCCACTTT. Residues: CASSAHNRVFPNSPLHF.